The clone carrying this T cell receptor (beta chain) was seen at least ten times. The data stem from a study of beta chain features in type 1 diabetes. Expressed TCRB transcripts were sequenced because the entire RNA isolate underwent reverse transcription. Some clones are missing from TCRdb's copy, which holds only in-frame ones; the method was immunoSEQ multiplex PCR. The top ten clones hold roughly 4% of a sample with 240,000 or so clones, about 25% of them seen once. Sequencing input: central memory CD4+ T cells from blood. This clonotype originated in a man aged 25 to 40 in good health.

For the CDR3, the DNA is TGCGCCAGCAGCTTAGGACGGGAGAACACTGAAGCTTTCTTT. Translation: CASSLGRENTEAFF. The genes are TRBV5-1 and TRBJ1-1; D unclear. The CDR3 sequence is 14 residues long. CDR1 is SGHRS and CDR2 is YFSETQ in the germline V gene. The V end was cut by 2 bases, the J end by 1 base, with 9 bases between. Drawing the rest from reference TRBV5-1 and TRBJ1-1, the complete variable domain is KAGVTQTPRYLIKTRGQQVTLSCSPISGHRSVSWYQQTPGQGLQFLFEYFSETQRNKGNFPGRFSGRQFSNSRSEMNVSTLELGDSALYLCASSLGRENTEAFFGQGTRLTVV.